Listed below are T cell receptor beta chains from one sample, sequenced in a study of blood T cell repertoires in COVID-19. Assay: immunoSEQ multiplex PCR; the TCRdb copy retains only in-frame clones and omits some. Among 70,000 or so clones listed, about 81% were seen once. The specimen was peripheral blood. Source of these receptors: a human donor in a cohort sampled during active COVID-19. CDR3s include the opening cysteine and the closing phenylalanine or tryptophan.

j_gene: TRBJ2-1
v_gene: TRBV7-2
len: 13
CDR3aa: CASSFLDRIEQFF

j_gene: TRBJ1-2
v_gene: TRBV5-1
len: 13
CDR3aa: CASSFGGGDGYTF

j_gene: TRBJ2-7
v_gene: TRBV27
len: 13
CDR3aa: CASSLKAGYEQYF

j_gene: TRBJ2-5
v_gene: TRBV2
len: 16
CDR3aa: CASRATSGGLTETQYF

j_gene: TRBJ2-2
v_gene: TRBV11-1
len: 13
CDR3aa: CASRESRSGELFF

j_gene: TRBJ1-2
v_gene: TRBV5-1
len: 15
CDR3aa: CASSSDAGIYYGYTF

j_gene: TRBJ1-1
v_gene: TRBV30
len: 11
CDR3aa: CAWSETGGAFF

j_gene: TRBJ2-5
v_gene: TRBV21-1
len: 13
CDR3aa: CASSSGGTETQYF

j_gene: TRBJ2-3
v_gene: TRBV3-1/TRBV3-2
len: 14
CDR3aa: CASSQNQGTDTQYF

j_gene: TRBJ2-7
v_gene: TRBV7-8
len: 15
CDR3aa: CASSSSGTGLYEQYF

j_gene: TRBJ2-7
v_gene: TRBV5-1
len: 15
CDR3aa: CASSQTGLRSYEQYF

j_gene: TRBJ2-7
v_gene: TRBV10-3
len: 19
CDR3aa: CATRTLGTSGVGHSYEQYF

j_gene: TRBJ2-2
v_gene: TRBV2
len: 16
CDR3aa: CASNGLAGTLTGELFF

j_gene: TRBJ2-2
v_gene: TRBV28
len: 15
CDR3aa: CASSQTGATTGELFF

j_gene: TRBJ1-6
v_gene: TRBV7-2
len: 14
CDR3aa: CASNLLLGISPLHF

j_gene: TRBJ1-1
v_gene: TRBV12-1
len: 14
CDR3aa: CASMGWGVYTEAFF

j_gene: TRBJ1-1
v_gene: TRBV29-1
len: 13
CDR3aa: CSAEQHLNTEAFF

j_gene: TRBJ2-5
v_gene: TRBV5-1
len: 16
CDR3aa: CASSLGDLTGAETQYF

j_gene: TRBJ2-7
v_gene: TRBV7-2
len: 15
CDR3aa: CASSSPGQGADEQYF

j_gene: TRBJ1-2
v_gene: TRBV7-2
len: 14
CDR3aa: CASSFGGPVGGYTF

j_gene: TRBJ2-7
v_gene: TRBV6-6
len: 15
CDR3aa: CASSSQPTASYEQYF

j_gene: TRBJ2-7
v_gene: TRBV6-2/TRBV6-3
len: 16
CDR3aa: CASSQRGMEQGYEQYF

j_gene: TRBJ2-5
v_gene: TRBV2
len: 13
CDR3aa: CASNGGYQETQYF

j_gene: TRBJ2-3
v_gene: TRBV5-1
len: 16
CDR3aa: CASSFRYGGSTDTQYF

j_gene: TRBJ2-7
v_gene: TRBV7-2
len: 13
CDR3aa: CASSPRTGVEQYF

j_gene: TRBJ1-6
v_gene: TRBV27
len: 17
CDR3aa: CASSLSWAGTGVSPLHF

j_gene: TRBJ2-7
v_gene: TRBV10-3
len: 14
CDR3aa: CAIRKGLSSYEQYF

j_gene: TRBJ2-7
v_gene: TRBV7-8
len: 15
CDR3aa: CASSLVVQGSYEQYF

j_gene: TRBJ2-1
v_gene: TRBV2
len: 15
CDR3aa: CASSLQGMGYNEQFF

j_gene: TRBJ1-6
v_gene: TRBV5-6
len: 12
CDR3aa: CASSPGQSPLHF